This T cell receptor (beta chain) was retrieved from a study of T cell clones after liver transplantation. Study-level information: Patients counted as tolerant after at least one year off all immunosuppression, enzymes not exceeding twice normal. Regarding the study as a whole: Conclusions were preliminary, with small, heterogeneous patient groups. Donor-reactive sequences fell more than third party-reactive ones, suggesting partial deletion.

Libraries were prepared by immunoSEQ multiplex PCR; TCRdb keeps only in-frame clonotypes and omits some of them. The sample lists fewer than 5,000 clones, 25% to 30% occurring once. The CDR3 extends over 15 amino acids. Per germline, CDR1 MDHEN and CDR2 SYDVKM. Trimming removed 3 bases at V and 3 bases at J, with 11 bases between. Sequencing of dividing CFSE-low cells from the MLR defined alloreactive TCRbeta sequences. Stimulators were graft donor PBMCs, splenocytes, lymph-node cells, or third-party PBMCs for pre-transplant recipient cells. This clone is termed hyperexpanded. The target antigen is unknown. Other DNA sequences in the sample encode the same CDR3.

Sequenced input: CD4+ T cells from cultured PBMCs. The chain uses TRBV28 and TRBJ2-2; TRBD2 might be the D (7 bases). The receptor was isolated from a human patient who received a liver transplant. The T cells may come from the graft donor. The CDR3 coding sequence is TGTGCCAGCAGTTTTGGGGGGGCGGACACCGGGGAGCTGTTTTTT. Amino acids: CASSFGGADTGELFF. Filled out from reference TRBV28 and TRBJ2-2, the complete variable domain reads DVKVTQSSRYLVKRTGEKVFLECVQDMDHENMFWYRQDPGLGLRLIYFSYDVKMKEKGDIPEGYSVSREKKERFSLILESASTNQTSMYLCASSFGGADTGELFFGEGSRLTVL.